This TCR beta chain was identified during a study of shared clonotypes between healthy human individuals. Study findings and constraints: The sole specimen, blood, was sampled, and tissue repertoires likely differ. Represented diversity (both genetic and exposure-history) was limited by the small number of donors.

The repertoire was sequenced with immunoSEQ multiplex PCR; TCRdb's copy has only in-frame clones and lacks some. The sample has under 1,900,000 clones; approximately 98.5% are singletons. Donors were healthy HIV-negative adults without recently reported acute infections or vaccinations. V was clipped by 10 bases and J by 2 bases; unmatched bases: 11. The length of the CDR3 is 15 residues. CDR1 is ENHRY, CDR2 SYGVKD, per germline. In the case of this clone: What it binds is not known.

The source is a man aged 25-45 years in good health. V gene TRBV10-3 combines with J gene TRBJ1-2; TRBD1 agrees at 9 bases. Sequenced sample: naive CD4+ T cells sorted from blood. Stated subset: CD45RA+ positively selected. The CDR3 nucleotides are TGTGCCACCCGCCTATCCACAGGGGGCAACTATGGCTACACCTTC. Its protein is CATRLSTGGNYGYTF.